The 19 T cell receptor beta chains below come from one sample, sequenced in a study of multiple sclerosis patients with progressive multifocal leukoencephalopathy (dated by TCRdb to about 2019). Library prep was done by the immunoSEQ multiplex PCR assay. What TCRdb holds here is the immuneACCESS table cut down to in-frame rearrangements. Part of the clones is not present; checked against another copy, under half of the missing clones reflect an unresolved V gene, and the others are unexplained. In this sample the table shows approximately 35,000 clones, about 90% of which occur a single time. The top ten clones comprise around 2.9% of the sample. The sample's time point label, in plain terms: time of PML onset. The sample's treatment or condition label, decoded: on natalizumab therapy at sampling. The sample in question was PBMCs, obtained from a patient treated with natalizumab. These TCRs come from a human donor with progressive multifocal leukoencephalopathy.

V usage is TRBV5-3 and J usage is TRBJ1-1; 9 nucleotides line up with TRBD1. TRBV5-3 is an ORF for which the function is uncertain. The ends lost 3 bases at V and 8 bases at J; junction bases unmatched: 8. The CDR3 contains 14 residues. The CDR3 spells CARSSSRDRAEAFF. The CDR3, as DNA: TGTGCCAGAAGCTCGTCCCGGGACAGGGCCGAAGCTTTCTTT.

The V gene is TRBV18, the J gene TRBJ2-5, with D possibly being TRBD1 or TRBD2 (6 bases each). Trimming pared 0 bases from V and 5 bases from J, leaving 13 bases between. CDR3 length: 15 residues. Germline loops: CDR1 KGHSH, CDR2 LQKENI. The CDR3 DNA follows: TGTGCCAGCTCACCACCGGGGGGCTTACGGGAGACCCAGTACTTC. Translating it yields CASSPPGGLRETQYF.

By sample fraction, this clone is large. V is TRBV27 and J is TRBJ1-1, with D tentatively TRBD1 (5 bases). The length of the CDR3 is 13 residues. The V gene lost 5 bases and the J gene lost 5 bases, with 12 bases spanning the gap. From germline, CDR1 is MNHEY and CDR2 SMNVEV (reference sequence). CDR3 loop: CASSPDSWTEAFF. CDR3 bases: TGTGCCAGCAGTCCAGACAGTTGGACTGAAGCTTTCTTT.

The V gene is TRBV5-1, the J gene TRBJ2-5; D remains ambiguous. Germline-derived CDR1 and CDR2 are SGHRS and YFSETQ. V was pared by 0 bases and J by 5 bases, with 11 bases between. The CDR3 covers 14 residues. Here the CDR3 reads CASSLGKAAETQYF. DNA of the CDR3: TGCGCCAGCAGCTTGGGGAAGGCGGCGGAGACCCAGTACTTC.

The rearrangement uses TRBV20-1 and TRBJ1-1; a weak D match, TRBD1 (6 bases). The germline CDR1 and CDR2 sequences are DFQATT and SNEGSKA (reference sequence). The CDR3 is 11 residues long. V was clipped by 5 bases and J by 6 bases, with 10 bases between them. The CDR3 sequence is CSAPYRAEAFF. The CDR3 bases are TGCAGTGCTCCCTACAGGGCTGAAGCTTTCTTT.

This chain links TRBV29-1 with TRBJ2-5; 8 bases map to TRBD1. This CDR3 is 13 amino acids long. The ends lost 4 bases at V and 5 bases at J; junction bases unmatched: 6. The germline V gene has CDR1 SQVTM and CDR2 ANQGSEA. The CDR3 sequence: CSVGQGARETQYF. Here the CDR3 DNA reads TGCAGCGTTGGTCAGGGGGCGAGGGAGACCCAGTACTTC.

CDR3 sequence reads: CASSQGSTAKTPYEQYF. CDR3 nucleotides: TGTGCCAGCTCACAAGGCAGCACAGCTAAAACCCCCTACGAGCAGTACTTC. The chain joins TRBV18 to TRBJ2-5; D is undetermined. The end of the DNA is better explained by TRBJ2-7, so the J call may be wrong. Germline CDR1 and CDR2: KGHSH and LQKENI. The CDR3 length is 17 residues.

The chain links TRBV5-8 to TRBJ2-1; D might be TRBD2 (6 bases). With 6 bases removed from V and 11 bases from J, the gap between germline ends came to 24 bases. The CDR3 is 15 residues long. Germline CDR1 is SGHTS and CDR2 is YDEGEE. Written as DNA, the CDR3 is TGTGCCAGCACCCCCTTGGGCGGGACCTTGAATAAGCAGTTCTTC. This encodes CASTPLGGTLNKQFF.

The chain recombines TRBV27 with TRBJ1-5; D remains unclear. This CDR3 comprises 13 residues. CDR1 and CDR2 (germline): MNHEY, SMNVEV (reference sequence). V dropped 6 bases and J dropped 5 bases, with 11 bases sitting between them. The CDR3 nucleotides read TGTGCCAGCAGATCAAGCCGGGATCAGCCCCAGCATTTT. Translated, it gives CASRSSRDQPQHF.

This chain uses TRBV27 with TRBJ1-5; possible D gene TRBD1, 5 bases. The CDR3 extends over 14 amino acids. Trimming left V 5 bases short and J 1 base short, with 9 bases between. The V gene's germline CDR1 is MNHEY and CDR2 SMNVEV (reference sequence). The CDR3 protein is CASSAGWSNQPQHF. The DNA of the CDR3 is TGTGCCAGCAGTGCAGGGTGGAGCAATCAGCCCCAGCATTTT.

The J gene is TRBJ2-7, the V gene TRBV5-1, with D tentatively TRBD2 (5 bases). The ends were cut back, 2 bases at V and 2 bases at J, with 8 bases in the middle. The CDR3 is 13 residues long. Germline-derived CDR1 and CDR2 are SGHRS and YFSETQ. The CDR3 protein is CASSLRETYEQYF. The CDR3 DNA is TGCGCCAGCAGCTTACGGGAAACCTACGAGCAGTACTTC. The full variable domain, completed using reference TRBV5-1 and TRBJ2-7, is KAGVTQTPRYLIKTRGQQVTLSCSPISGHRSVSWYQQTPGQGLQFLFEYFSETQRNKGNFPGRFSGRQFSNSRSEMNVSTLELGDSALYLCASSLRETYEQYFGPGTRLTVT.

The chain carries TRBV5-6 and TRBJ2-1; 8 bases agree with TRBD1. The V and J ends lost 4 bases and 8 bases, in that order; junction bases with no gene match: 5. Germline-derived CDR1 and CDR2 are SGHDT and YYEEEE. The length of the CDR3 is 13 residues. The CDR3 loop is CASSAGGRDEQFF. The CDR3 DNA sequence: TGTGCCAGCAGCGCAGGGGGCAGGGATGAGCAGTTCTTC.

The rearrangement links TRBV9 to TRBJ1-1; D may be TRBD1 (6 bases). Germline V gene lookup returns CDR1 SGDLS and CDR2 YYNGEE. The CDR3 runs to 13 residues. V dropped 4 bases and J dropped 1 base, with 8 bases sitting between them. CDR3 protein: CASSIRGNTEAFF. CDR3 DNA: TGTGCCAGCAGCATCAGGGGGAACACTGAAGCTTTCTTT.

V usage is TRBV4-3 and J usage is TRBJ1-4; 11 bases agree with TRBD1. This CDR3 region has 17 residues. The V gene's germline CDR1 is LGHNA and CDR2 YSLEER. The J segment lost 8 bases and the V segment lost 3 bases, leaving 11 bases of the junction unmatched. This CDR3 reads CASSQVLGQGAQEKLFF. The CDR3 DNA follows: TGCGCCAGCAGCCAGGTTCTCGGACAGGGGGCGCAAGAAAAACTGTTTTTT.

This chain uses TRBV18 with TRBJ2-7; 7 bases are shared with TRBD2. The CDR3 has 13 residues. Per germline, CDR1 KGHSH and CDR2 LQKENI. J gave up 3 bases and V 4 bases, and 3 bases lay outside the gene matches. CDR3 protein: CASSLTSIYEQYF. CDR3 sequence (DNA): TGTGCCAGCTCACTGACTAGCATCTACGAGCAGTACTTC.

This chain connects TRBV6-5 to TRBJ1-4; possibly TRBD1 for D (5 bases). This CDR3 has 14 residues. Trimming took 5 bases from V and 5 from J, leaving 12 bases between them. Germline values: CDR1 MNHEY, CDR2 SVGAGI. The CDR3 nucleotides are TGTGCCAGCAGTGCCCGTCGGGGGAATGAAAAACTGTTTTTT. It translates to CASSARRGNEKLFF.

The chain carries TRBV7-9 and TRBJ2-3; D not resolved. Trimming removed 0 bases at V and 0 bases at J, with 10 bases between. Looked up from germline, CDR1 is SEHNR and CDR2 is FQNEAQ (reference sequence). This CDR3 is built from 16 residues. The CDR3 DNA reads as TGTGCCAGCAGCTTAGCGGCAGGATCTAGCACAGATACGCAGTATTTT. Protein sequence: CASSLAAGSSTDTQYF.

The CDR3: CASSSTSDAISYEQYF. Written as DNA, the CDR3 is TGTGCCAGCAGCTCTACCAGTGACGCGATATCCTACGAGCAGTACTTC. The chain is built from TRBV7-9 and TRBJ2-7; D remains ambiguous. CDR1 is SEHNR and CDR2 is FQNEAQ in the germline V gene (reference sequence). Trimming cost V 4 bases and J 1 base, with 17 bases left between them. The CDR3 covers 16 residues.

The chain employs TRBV9 and TRBJ2-1; D not resolved. The CDR3 runs to 17 residues. V lost 0 bases and J 0 bases, leaving 13 bases between the germline ends. Germline CDR1 and CDR2: SGDLS and YYNGEE. The CDR3 sequence is CASSVGGTVSSYNEQFF. CDR3 in DNA: TGTGCCAGCAGCGTAGGTGGTACGGTCAGCTCCTACAATGAGCAGTTCTTC.